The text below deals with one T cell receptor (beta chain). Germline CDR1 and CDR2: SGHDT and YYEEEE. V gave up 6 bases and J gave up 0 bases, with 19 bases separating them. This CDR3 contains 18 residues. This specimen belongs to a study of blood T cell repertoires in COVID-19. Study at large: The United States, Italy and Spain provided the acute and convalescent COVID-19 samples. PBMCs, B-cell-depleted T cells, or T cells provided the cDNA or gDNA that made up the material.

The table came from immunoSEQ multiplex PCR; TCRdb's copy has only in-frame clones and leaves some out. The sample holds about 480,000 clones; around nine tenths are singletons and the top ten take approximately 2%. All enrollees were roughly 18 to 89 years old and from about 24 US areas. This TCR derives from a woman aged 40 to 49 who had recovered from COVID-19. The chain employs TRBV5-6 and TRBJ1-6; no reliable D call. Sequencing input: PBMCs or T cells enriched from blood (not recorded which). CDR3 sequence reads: CASIRGQSLSSYNSPLHF. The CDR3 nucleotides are TGTGCCAGCATTCGCGGCCAGTCACTTAGCTCCTATAATTCACCCCTCCACTTT.